A single sample gave rise to the 24 T cell receptor beta chains below, sequenced in a study of T cells in Graves' hyperthyroidism and ophthalmopathy. What was amplified from RNA transcripts were TCR beta CDR3 regions. Researchers ran a first-round RT-PCR on the TCR CDR3 using the HTBI primer set. TCRdb independently ran MiXCR on the multiplex PCR reads; one entry per CDR3 protein. The repertoire has hundreds of thousands of distinct CDR3 sequences, 14% to 15% of them found once; the top ten carry approximately 13%. Material: blood. The receptors stem from a man aged 18 to 35 with Graves' ophthalmopathy.

The rearrangement joins TRBV5-1 to TRBJ2-7; D unresolved. CDR3 length: 12 amino acids. Germline lookup yields CDR1 SGHRS and CDR2 YFSETQ. Trimming cost V 9 bases and J 4 bases, with 14 bases left between them. This CDR3 is CAIPGFGYEQYF. The CDR3 nucleotides are TGCGCCATTCCGGGTTTCGGGTACGAGCAGTACTTC.

Many counts were recorded for this clonotype. The chain carries TRBV30 and TRBJ2-5, with D perhaps matching TRBD1 (5 bases). The CDR3 runs 12 residues. CDR1 is GTSNPN, CDR2 SVGIG, per germline (reference sequence). Trimming removed 4 bases from V and 1 base from J, with 7 bases in between. CDR3 nucleotides: TGTGCCTGGAAGGGGCCCCAAGAGACCCAGTACTTC. Its translation is CAWKGPQETQYF.

The table lists this clonotype with many counts. V gene TRBV20-1 combines with J gene TRBJ1-4; D is uncertain. This CDR3 is built from 10 residues. V lost 3 bases, J lost 7 bases, and 3 bases lay in between. CDR1 is DFQATT and CDR2 is SNEGSKA in the germline V gene (reference sequence). The CDR3 loop reads CSARGEKLFF. CDR3 coding DNA: TGCAGTGCTAGGGGTGAAAAACTGTTTTTT.

The chain joins TRBV12-3 or TRBV12-4 to TRBJ2-3; D gene ambiguous. V was trimmed by 5 bases and J by 0 bases, leaving 9 bases between them. The CDR3 spans 14 residues. CDR3 loop: CASSGYPSTDTQYF. For the CDR3, the DNA is TGTGCCAGCAGTGGCTACCCTAGCACAGATACGCAGTATTTT.

This clonotype was seen ten or more times. The rearrangement links TRBV11-2 to TRBJ2-4, with 14 bases fitting TRBD2. V was pared by 5 bases and J by 1 base, with 7 bases of the junction left unmatched. This CDR3 contains 18 residues. The germline CDR1 and CDR2 sequences are SGHAT and FQNNGV. The CDR3 region is CASSGLAGGFLAKNIQYF. As DNA, the CDR3 is TGTGCCAGCAGCGGACTAGCGGGGGGATTTTTGGCCAAAAACATTCAGTACTTC.

This clonotype showed up many times. V usage is TRBV2 and J usage is TRBJ2-3; TRBD1 aligns across 7 bases. The germline V gene encodes CDR1 SNHLY and CDR2 FYNNEI. The CDR3 totals 13 residues. V lost 11 bases, J lost 0 bases, and 5 bases stayed unmatched. CDR3 residues: CAGGTESTDTQYF. CDR3 nucleotides: TGTGCCGGTGGGACAGAAAGCACAGATACGCAGTATTTT.

This clonotype was detected ten times or more. This chain uses TRBV13 with TRBJ2-1, with 8 positions matching TRBD2. V dropped 6 bases and J dropped 3; count of bases not matched to a gene: 10. CDR3 length: 16 amino acids. Germline V gene lookup returns CDR1 PRHDT and CDR2 FYEKMQ (reference sequence). This CDR3 reads CASRAPSGPFYNEQFF. For the CDR3, the DNA is TGTGCCAGCAGGGCCCCTAGCGGGCCTTTCTACAATGAGCAGTTCTTC.

There are many counts of this clonotype. This chain joins TRBV11-2 and TRBJ2-7; D is undetermined. From germline, CDR1 is SGHAT and CDR2 FQNNGV. The CDR3 has 13 residues. V lost 3 bases and J lost 2, with 8 bases in between. The CDR3 protein is CASSLGVTYEQYF. The DNA of the CDR3 is TGTGCCAGCAGCTTGGGTGTGACCTACGAGCAGTACTTC.

This clonotype was detected many times. The genes are TRBV3-1 and TRBJ2-5, with 7 bases lining up with TRBD1. Germline-derived CDR1 and CDR2 are LGHDT and YNNKEL (reference sequence). Germline trimming cut 0 bases from V and 5 bases from J; bases unmatched to any gene: 9. The CDR3 runs to 16 residues. The CDR3 sequence is CASSQDLATGSETQYF. The CDR3 nucleotides are TGTGCCAGCAGCCAAGATCTTGCGACAGGGTCCGAGACCCAGTACTTC.

This clonotype was seen only a few times. V and J are TRBV18 and TRBJ1-4; no clear D. V lost 3 bases and J 8 bases, leaving 7 bases between the germline ends. The CDR3 length is 12 residues. Per the germline V gene, CDR1 is KGHSH and CDR2 is LQKENI. The CDR3 spells CASSPGREKLFF. The CDR3 bases are TGTGCCAGCTCACCGGGGAGAGAAAAACTGTTTTTT.

This clonotype appeared many times. V usage is TRBV18 and J usage is TRBJ2-2; the D is unclear. Trimming removed 2 bases from V and 4 bases from J, with 2 bases in between. Germline-derived CDR1 and CDR2 are KGHSH and LQKENI. The CDR3 sequence is 12 residues long. CDR3 amino acids: CASSPSTGELFF. The CDR3 DNA sequence: TGTGCCAGCTCACCAAGCACCGGGGAGCTGTTTTTT.

This clonotype has more than one count but fewer than ten. V usage is TRBV10-3 and J usage is TRBJ1-1, with 8 bases that match TRBD1. The V and J ends lost 8 bases and 1 base, in that order; junction bases with no gene match: 6. This CDR3 comprises 14 residues. Germline lookup yields CDR1 ENHRY and CDR2 SYGVKD. The CDR3 is CAIARQGPNTEAFF. The CDR3, as DNA: TGTGCCATCGCCCGACAGGGGCCGAACACTGAAGCTTTCTTT.

About this clonotype itself: A read error is possible here, since a much larger clone lies one base away. The genes are TRBV7-9 and TRBJ1-1; 7 nucleotides align to TRBD1. Germline V CDR1 and CDR2: SEHNR, FQNEAQ (reference sequence). This CDR3 comprises 14 residues. CDR3 sequence: CASSAQGMNAEAFF. The CDR3, as DNA: TGTGCCAGCAGCGCACAGGGGATGAACGCTGAAGCTTTCTTT.

As to this clonotype: A clone one base away is much larger, so this may be a read error. The V and J genes are TRBV2 and TRBJ2-5; a weak D match, TRBD2 (6 bases). The CDR3 spans 12 residues. Germline CDR1 and CDR2: SNHLY and FYNNEI. Trimming removed 7 bases from V and 10 bases from J, with 16 bases in between. In nucleotides, the CDR3 is TGTGCCAGCACGTCAGTCCCGGGACTCCAGTACTTC. The encoded protein is CASTSVPGLQYF.

The V and J genes are TRBV6-1 and TRBJ1-3; D perhaps matches TRBD1 (5 bases). V lost 6 bases and J lost 3, with 12 bases in between. The CDR3 is made up of 14 amino acids. Germline V CDR1 and CDR2: MNHNS, SASEGT. The CDR3 nucleotides read TGTGCCAGCAGACGACAGCTCAATGGAAACACCATATATTTT. It is translated as CASRRQLNGNTIYF.

The chain carries TRBV6-1 and TRBJ2-7; 8 nucleotides agree with TRBD1. Germline CDR1 MNHNS, CDR2 SASEGT. The CDR3 runs to 17 residues. V trimming: 5 bases; J trimming: 3 bases; junction bases outside the gene matches: 15. CDR3 nucleotides: TGTGCCAGCAGTAGTGTTGGCTACCGGGACAGGCGCTACGAGCAGTACTTC. Its translation: CASSSVGYRDRRYEQYF.

This clonotype was counted many times. The chain has TRBV11-3 and TRBJ1-1, with unresolved D. The CDR3 extends over 12 amino acids. V shed 5 bases and J shed 8 bases, with 12 bases lying between them. Germline CDR1 SGHNT, CDR2 YENEEA. Written as DNA, the CDR3 is TGTGCCAGCAGCCCCCTGAGGAGCGAAGCTTTCTTT. Its translation is CASSPLRSEAFF.

This clonotype was seen ten or more times. The chain has TRBV6-1 and TRBJ1-1; TRBD1 matches 9 bases. Germline CDR1 MNHNS, CDR2 SASEGT. The CDR3 covers 16 residues. V lost 7 bases and J lost 0; bases outside the gene matches: 9. Here the CDR3 reads CASTRDRVSVNTEAFF. Here the CDR3 DNA reads TGTGCCAGCACCAGGGACAGGGTATCAGTGAACACTGAAGCTTTCTTT.

To note about this clonotype: This clone may be a read error of a much larger clone one base away. The rearrangement links TRBV29-1 to TRBJ1-1, with 7 bases lining up with TRBD1. Losses at the gene ends were 4 bases for V and 8 bases for J; bases not matched to a gene: 7. CDR1 and CDR2 from the germline V gene are SQVTM and ANQGSEA. This CDR3 contains 12 residues. The CDR3 DNA is TGCAGCGTTGTCGATGAGACAGGGGAAGCTTTCTTT. Translating gives CSVVDETGEAFF.

This clonotype occurred many times. This chain uses TRBV12-3 or TRBV12-4 with TRBJ1-4; TRBD1 might be the D (5 bases). The CDR3 is made up of 15 amino acids. The V end lost 6 bases, the J end lost 0 bases, and 11 bases lay between the germline ends. In DNA, the CDR3 is TGTGCCAGCAGACTGGGGACCTCAACTAATGAAAAACTGTTTTTT. It specifies CASRLGTSTNEKLFF.

The chain combines TRBV30 with TRBJ1-5; D call uncertain. V dropped 5 bases and J dropped 3 bases, with 11 bases sitting between them. Germline CDR1 is GTSNPN and CDR2 is SVGIG (reference sequence). CDR3 length: 13 residues. The DNA for the CDR3 is TGTGCCTGGGGTAAGTCCTCCAATCAGCCCCAGCATTTT. The encoded protein is CAWGKSSNQPQHF.

This clonotype is a singleton in its sample. The chain combines TRBV20-1 with TRBJ2-1, with 12 nucleotides matching TRBD2. This CDR3 has 14 residues. CDR1 DFQATT and CDR2 SNEGSKA come from the germline V gene (reference sequence). J gave up 5 bases and V 3 bases, and 2 bases lay outside the gene matches. The CDR3 nucleotides read TGCAGTGCTAGGGGGACTAGCGGGCACAATGAGCAGTTCTTC. Encoded protein: CSARGTSGHNEQFF.

This clonotype was detected many times. V and J are TRBV18 and TRBJ2-1; 9 positions match TRBD2. Germline V gene data show CDR1 as KGHSH and CDR2 as LQKENI. The CDR3 sequence is 13 residues long. After removal of 4 bases from V and 8 bases from J, the junction contained 3 bases not matched to a gene. CDR3 amino acids: CASSLRGGDEQFF. The CDR3 DNA reads TGTGCCAGCTCACTCCGCGGGGGGGATGAGCAGTTCTTC.

This clonotype was seen ten or more times. The rearrangement uses TRBV2 and TRBJ2-2; no clear D gene. The germline gives CDR1 SNHLY, CDR2 FYNNEI. V was shortened by 4 bases and J by 4 bases, with 10 bases between the two germline ends. This CDR3 has 14 amino acids. CDR3 residues: CASSGQAATGELFF. The CDR3 DNA sequence: TGTGCCAGCAGTGGGCAGGCGGCCACCGGGGAGCTGTTTTTT. Filled out from reference TRBV2 and TRBJ2-2, the complete variable domain reads EPEVTQTPSHQVTQMGQEVILRCVPISNHLYFYWYRQILGQKVEFLVSFYNNEISEKSEIFDDQFSVERPDGSNFTLKIRSTKLEDSAMYFCASSGQAATGELFFGEGSRLTVL.